This T cell receptor beta chain came from a study of T cell clones after liver transplantation. Germline V gene sequence: CDR1 SSHAT, CDR2 FNYEAQ (reference sequence). The CDR3 length is 18 residues. Repertoires were generated with immunoSEQ multiplex PCR, while TCRdb's copy carries only in-frame clones and drops some. The sample includes 55,000 to 75,000 clones, 70% seen only once; the top ten take over 2.5%. Here the sequenced sample was CD4+ T cells from blood, taken at the roughly 15-month timepoint. This receptor was identified in a human patient who received a liver transplant. T cells may partly derive from the graft donor. This chain joins TRBV7-7 and TRBJ2-7; TRBD2 agrees at 10 bases. This chain's CDR3 is CASSLVKPSGRGSYEQYV. The DNA of the CDR3 is TGTGCTAGCAGCTTAGTCAAACCTAGCGGGAGAGGCTCCTACGAGCAGTACGTC.